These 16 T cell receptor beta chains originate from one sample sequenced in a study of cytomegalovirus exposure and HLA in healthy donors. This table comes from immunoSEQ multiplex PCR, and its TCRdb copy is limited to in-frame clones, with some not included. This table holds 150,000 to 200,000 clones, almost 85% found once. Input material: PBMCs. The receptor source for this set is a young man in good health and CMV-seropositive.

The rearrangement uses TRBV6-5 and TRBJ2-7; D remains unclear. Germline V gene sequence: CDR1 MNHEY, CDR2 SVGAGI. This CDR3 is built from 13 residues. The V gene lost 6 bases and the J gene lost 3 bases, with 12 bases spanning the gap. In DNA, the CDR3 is TGTGCCAGCAGCCGAACATTGAACTACGAGCAGTACTTC. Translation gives CASSRTLNYEQYF.

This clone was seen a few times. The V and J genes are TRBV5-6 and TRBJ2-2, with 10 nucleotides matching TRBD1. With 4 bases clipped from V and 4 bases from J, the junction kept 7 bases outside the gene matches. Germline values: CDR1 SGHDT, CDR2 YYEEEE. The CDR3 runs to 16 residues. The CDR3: CASSITWTGGTGELFF. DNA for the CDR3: TGTGCCAGCAGCATTACCTGGACAGGGGGCACCGGGGAGCTGTTTTTT.

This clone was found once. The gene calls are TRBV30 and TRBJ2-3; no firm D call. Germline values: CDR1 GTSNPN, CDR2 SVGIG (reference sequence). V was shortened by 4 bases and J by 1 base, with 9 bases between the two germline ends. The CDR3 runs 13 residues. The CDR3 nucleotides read TGTGCCTGGAATTCGTTTCGCACAGATACGCAGTATTTT. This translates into CAWNSFRTDTQYF.

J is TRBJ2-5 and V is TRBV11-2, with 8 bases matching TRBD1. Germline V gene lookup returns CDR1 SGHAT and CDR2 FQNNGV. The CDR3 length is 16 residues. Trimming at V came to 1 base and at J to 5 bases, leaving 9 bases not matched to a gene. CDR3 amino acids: CASSLGEQGAWETQYF. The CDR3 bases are TGTGCCAGCAGCTTAGGGGAGCAGGGGGCATGGGAGACCCAGTACTTC. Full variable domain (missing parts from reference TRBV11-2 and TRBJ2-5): EAGVAQSPRYKIIEKRQSVAFWCNPISGHATLYWYQQILGQGPKLLIQFQNNGVVDDSQLPKDRFSAERLKGVDSTLKIQPAKLEDSAVYLCASSLGEQGAWETQYFGPGTRLLVL.

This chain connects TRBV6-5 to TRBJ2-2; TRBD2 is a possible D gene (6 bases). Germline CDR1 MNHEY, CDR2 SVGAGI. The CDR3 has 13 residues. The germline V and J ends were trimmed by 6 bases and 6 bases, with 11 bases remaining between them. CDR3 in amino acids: CASRPPGAGELFF. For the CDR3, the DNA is TGTGCCAGCAGGCCCCCGGGGGCCGGGGAGCTGTTTTTT.

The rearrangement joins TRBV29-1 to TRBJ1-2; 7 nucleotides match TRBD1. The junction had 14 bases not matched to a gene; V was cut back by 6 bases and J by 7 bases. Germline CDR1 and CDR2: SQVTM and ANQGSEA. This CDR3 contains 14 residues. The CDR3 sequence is CSVAGQARRGGYTF. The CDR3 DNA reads TGCAGCGTGGCTGGACAGGCAAGACGGGGTGGCTACACCTTC. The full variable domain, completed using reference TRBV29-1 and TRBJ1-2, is SAVISQKPSRDICQRGTSLTIQCQVDSQVTMMFWYRQQPGQSLTLIATANQGSEATYESGFVIDKFPISRPNLTFSTLTVSNMSPEDSSIYLCSVAGQARRGGYTFGSGTRLTVV.

The CDR3 protein is CASRNTGGHQPQHF. The CDR3 DNA sequence: TGTGCCAGCAGAAACACAGGGGGCCATCAGCCCCAGCATTTT. This chain links TRBV6-1 with TRBJ1-5; 9 bases are shared with TRBD1. This CDR3 comprises 14 residues. The V gene's germline CDR1 is MNHNS and CDR2 SASEGT. J was trimmed by 5 bases and V by 6 bases; bases with no gene match: 5.

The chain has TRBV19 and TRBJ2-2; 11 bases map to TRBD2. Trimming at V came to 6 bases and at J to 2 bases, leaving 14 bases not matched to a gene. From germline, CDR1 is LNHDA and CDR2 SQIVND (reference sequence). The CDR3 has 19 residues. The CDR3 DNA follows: TGTGCCAGTAGGGATAGCGGGAGGGCCCTTACGCTTAACACCGGGGAGCTGTTTTTT. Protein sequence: CASRDSGRALTLNTGELFF.

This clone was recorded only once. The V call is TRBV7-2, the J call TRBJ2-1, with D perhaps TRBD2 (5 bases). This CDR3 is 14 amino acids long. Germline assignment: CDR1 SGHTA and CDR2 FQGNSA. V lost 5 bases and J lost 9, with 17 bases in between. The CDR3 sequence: CASSPPPSFVEQFF. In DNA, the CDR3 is TGTGCCAGCAGCCCCCCCCCTAGCTTCGTTGAGCAGTTCTTC. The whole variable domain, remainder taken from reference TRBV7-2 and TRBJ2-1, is GAGVSQSPSNKVTEKGKDVELRCDPISGHTALYWYRQSLGQGLEFLIYFQGNSAPDKSGLPSDRFSAERTGGSVSTLTIQRTQQEDSAVYLCASSPPPSFVEQFFGPGTRLTVL.

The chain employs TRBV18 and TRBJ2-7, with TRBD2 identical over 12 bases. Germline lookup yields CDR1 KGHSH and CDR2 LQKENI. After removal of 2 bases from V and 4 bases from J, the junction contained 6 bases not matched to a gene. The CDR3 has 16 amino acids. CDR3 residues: CASSPSSGRVVYEQYF. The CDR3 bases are TGTGCCAGCTCACCATCTAGCGGGAGGGTAGTATACGAGCAGTACTTC.

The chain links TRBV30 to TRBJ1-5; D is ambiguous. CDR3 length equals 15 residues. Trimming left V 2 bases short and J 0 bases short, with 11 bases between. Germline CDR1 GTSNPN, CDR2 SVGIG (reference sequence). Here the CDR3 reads CAWSSAGGSNQPQHF. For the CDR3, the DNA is TGTGCCTGGAGTTCGGCGGGCGGTAGCAATCAGCCCCAGCATTTT.

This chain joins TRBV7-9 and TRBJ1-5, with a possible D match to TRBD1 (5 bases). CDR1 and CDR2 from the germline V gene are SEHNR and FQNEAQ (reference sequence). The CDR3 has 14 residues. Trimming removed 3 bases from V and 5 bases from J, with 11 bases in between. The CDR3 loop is CASSFGPGDQPQHF. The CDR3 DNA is TGTGCCAGCAGCTTTGGTCCGGGGGATCAGCCCCAGCATTTT.

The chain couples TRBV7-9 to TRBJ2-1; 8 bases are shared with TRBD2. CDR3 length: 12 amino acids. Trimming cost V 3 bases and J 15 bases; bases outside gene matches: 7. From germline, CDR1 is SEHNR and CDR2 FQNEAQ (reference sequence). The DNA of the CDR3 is TGTGCCAGCAGCTTCCCCGGGACTAGGATGTTCTTC. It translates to CASSFPGTRMFF. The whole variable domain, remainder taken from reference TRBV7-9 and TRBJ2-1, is DTGVSQNPRHKITKRGQNVTFRCDPISEHNRLYWYRQTLGQGPEFLTYFQNEAQLEKSRLLSDRFSAERPKGSFSTLEIQRTEQGDSAMYLCASSFPGTRMFFGPGTRLTVL.

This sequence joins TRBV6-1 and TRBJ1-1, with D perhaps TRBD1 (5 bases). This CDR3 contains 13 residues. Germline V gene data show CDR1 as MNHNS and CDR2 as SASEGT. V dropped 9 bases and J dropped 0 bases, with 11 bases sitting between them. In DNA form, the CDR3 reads TGTGCCAGTACCGCGACAGTGAACACTGAAGCTTTCTTT. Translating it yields CASTATVNTEAFF.

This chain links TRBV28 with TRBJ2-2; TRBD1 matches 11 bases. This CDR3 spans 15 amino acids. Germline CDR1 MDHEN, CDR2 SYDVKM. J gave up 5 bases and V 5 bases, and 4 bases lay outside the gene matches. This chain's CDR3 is CASSLGQGATGELFF. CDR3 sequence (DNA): TGTGCCAGCAGTCTTGGACAGGGGGCTACCGGGGAGCTGTTTTTT.

The CDR3 sequence is CASSLAESRAYEQYF. As DNA, the CDR3 is TGTGCCAGCAGCTTAGCGGAGTCGCGGGCCTACGAGCAGTACTTC. The chain employs TRBV7-2 and TRBJ2-7; D may be TRBD2 (5 bases). Trimming took off 0 bases at V and 2 bases at J, with 11 bases between the two ends. The germline CDR1 and CDR2 sequences are SGHTA and FQGNSA. The CDR3 length is 15 residues.